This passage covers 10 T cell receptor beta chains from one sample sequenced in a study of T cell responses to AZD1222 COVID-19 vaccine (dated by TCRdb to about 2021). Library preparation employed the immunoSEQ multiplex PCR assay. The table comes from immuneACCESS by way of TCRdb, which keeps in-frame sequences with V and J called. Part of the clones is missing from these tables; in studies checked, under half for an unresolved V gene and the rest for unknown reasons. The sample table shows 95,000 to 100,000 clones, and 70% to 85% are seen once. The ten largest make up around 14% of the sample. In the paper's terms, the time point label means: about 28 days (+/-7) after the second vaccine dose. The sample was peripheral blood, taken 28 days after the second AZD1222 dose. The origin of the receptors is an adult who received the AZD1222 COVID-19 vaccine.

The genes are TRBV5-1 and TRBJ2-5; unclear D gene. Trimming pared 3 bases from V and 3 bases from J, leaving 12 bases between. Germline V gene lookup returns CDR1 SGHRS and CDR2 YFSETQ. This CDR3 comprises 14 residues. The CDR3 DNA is TGCGCCAGCAGCTACAGAACCACTGAAGAGACCCAGTACTTC. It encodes CASSYRTTEETQYF.

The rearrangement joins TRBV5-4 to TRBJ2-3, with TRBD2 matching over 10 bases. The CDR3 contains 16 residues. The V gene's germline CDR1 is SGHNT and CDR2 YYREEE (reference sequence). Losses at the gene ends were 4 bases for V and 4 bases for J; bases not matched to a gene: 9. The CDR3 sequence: CASSPGGLAGADTQYF. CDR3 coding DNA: TGTGCCAGCAGCCCGGGAGGGCTAGCGGGAGCAGATACGCAGTATTTT.

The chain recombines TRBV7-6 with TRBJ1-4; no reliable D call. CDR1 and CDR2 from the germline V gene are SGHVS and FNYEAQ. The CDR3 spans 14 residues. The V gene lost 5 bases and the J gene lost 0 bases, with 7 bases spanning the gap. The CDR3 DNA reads TGTGCCAGCAGCCTCGGGACAACTAATGAAAAACTGTTTTTT. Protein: CASSLGTTNEKLFF.

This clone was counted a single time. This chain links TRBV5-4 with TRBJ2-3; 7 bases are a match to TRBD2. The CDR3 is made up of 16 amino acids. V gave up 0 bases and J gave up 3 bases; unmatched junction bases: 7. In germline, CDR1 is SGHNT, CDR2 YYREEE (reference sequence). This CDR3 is CASSLVGGGVTDTQYF. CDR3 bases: TGTGCCAGCAGCTTGGTTGGCGGGGGAGTAACAGATACGCAGTATTTT. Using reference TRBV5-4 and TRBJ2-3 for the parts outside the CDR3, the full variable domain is ETGVTQSPTHLIKTRGQQVTLRCSSQSGHNTVSWYQQALGQGPQFIFQYYREEENGRGNFPPRFSGLQFPNYSSELNVNALELDDSALYLCASSLVGGGVTDTQYFGPGTRLTVL.

The CDR3 loop is CASSYTGDSNQPQHF. The CDR3 nucleotides read TGTGCCAGCAGTTACACAGGGGATAGCAATCAGCCCCAGCATTTT. The gene calls are TRBV6-5 and TRBJ1-5, with TRBD1 matching over 7 bases. In germline, CDR1 is MNHEY, CDR2 SVGAGI. V gave up 2 bases and J gave up 0 bases; unmatched junction bases: 1. This CDR3 is built from 15 residues.

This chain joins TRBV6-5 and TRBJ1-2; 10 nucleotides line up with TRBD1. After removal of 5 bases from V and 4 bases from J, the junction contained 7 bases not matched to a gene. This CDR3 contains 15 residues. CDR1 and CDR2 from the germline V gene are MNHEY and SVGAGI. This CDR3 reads CASSRPGQGIYGYTF. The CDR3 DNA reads TGTGCCAGCAGTCGACCGGGACAGGGGATCTATGGCTACACCTTC.

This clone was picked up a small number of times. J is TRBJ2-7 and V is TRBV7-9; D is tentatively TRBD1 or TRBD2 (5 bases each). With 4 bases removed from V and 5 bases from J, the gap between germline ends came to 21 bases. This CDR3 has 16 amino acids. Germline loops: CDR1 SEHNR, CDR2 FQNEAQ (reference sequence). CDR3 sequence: CASSSIRDGGVNEQYF. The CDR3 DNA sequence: TGTGCCAGCAGCTCCATCCGGGACGGAGGCGTTAACGAGCAGTACTTC.

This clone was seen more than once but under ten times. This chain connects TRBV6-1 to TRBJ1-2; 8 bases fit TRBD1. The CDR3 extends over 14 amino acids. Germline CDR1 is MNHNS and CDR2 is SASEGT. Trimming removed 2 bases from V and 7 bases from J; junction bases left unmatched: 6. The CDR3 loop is CASSERTGTGGYTF. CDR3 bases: TGTGCCAGCAGTGAAAGGACAGGGACCGGTGGCTACACCTTC.

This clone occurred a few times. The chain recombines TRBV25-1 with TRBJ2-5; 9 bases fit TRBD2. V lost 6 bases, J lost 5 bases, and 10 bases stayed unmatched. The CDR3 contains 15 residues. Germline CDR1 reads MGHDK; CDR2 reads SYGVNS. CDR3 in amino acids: CASSKPGLAIETQYF. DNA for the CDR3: TGTGCCAGCAGCAAACCGGGACTAGCTATTGAGACCCAGTACTTC.

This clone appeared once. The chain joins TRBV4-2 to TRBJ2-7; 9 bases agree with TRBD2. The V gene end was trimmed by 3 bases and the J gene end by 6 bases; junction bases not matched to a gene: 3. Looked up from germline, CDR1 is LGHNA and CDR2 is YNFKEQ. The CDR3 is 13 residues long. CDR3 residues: CASSQVAGAEQYF. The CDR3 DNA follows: TGTGCCAGCAGCCAGGTAGCGGGGGCCGAGCAGTACTTC.